What follows are 15 T cell receptor beta chains derived from one specimen sequenced in a study of blood T cell repertoires in COVID-19. The data were produced by immunoSEQ multiplex PCR, yet TCRdb's version contains in-frame clones alone and is incomplete. The data show approximately 89,000 clones, around 75% seen once. The sequenced sample consisted of peripheral blood. The receptors stem from a man aged 70 or older with acute or convalescent COVID-19.

This clone was counted once. The chain is built from TRBV11-3 and TRBJ2-2, with a possible D match to TRBD1 (6 bases). CDR1 is SGHNT and CDR2 is YENEEA in the germline V gene. This CDR3 comprises 15 residues. The V end was cut by 6 bases, the J end by 1 base, with 12 bases between. The CDR3 reads CASSPSGQNTGELFF. In DNA form, the CDR3 reads TGTGCCAGCAGTCCCTCGGGACAGAACACCGGGGAGCTGTTTTTT.

The V call is TRBV6-5, the J call TRBJ1-1, with a weak D call TRBD1 (5 bases). This CDR3 contains 15 residues. The V and J ends lost 1 base and 3 bases respectively, with 12 bases between them. Germline CDR1 reads MNHEY; CDR2 reads SVGAGI. CDR3 protein: CASSYWGGGDTEAFF. The CDR3 region has the DNA TGTGCCAGCAGTTACTGGGGGGGTGGGGACACTGAAGCTTTCTTT.

The V and J genes are TRBV2 and TRBJ1-2; TRBD1 agrees at 10 bases. The germline CDR1 and CDR2 sequences are SNHLY and FYNNEI. V trimming: 6 bases; J trimming: 4 bases; junction bases outside the gene matches: 5. The CDR3 sequence is 14 residues long. The DNA for the CDR3 is TGTGCCAGCAGCGCCGGGACAGGGGCCTATGGCTACACCTTC. It is translated as CASSAGTGAYGYTF.

V and J are TRBV5-1 and TRBJ1-2; 11 bases fit TRBD1. Germline V gene data show CDR1 as SGHRS and CDR2 as YFSETQ. V was pared by 3 bases and J by 2 bases, with 9 bases of the junction left unmatched. The CDR3 consists of 17 residues. The CDR3 bases are TGCGCCAGCAGCTACCGTCGCGGGACAGGGGGAAACTATGGCTACACCTTC. This sequence encodes CASSYRRGTGGNYGYTF.

This CDR3 is CASSFRQVTDTQYF. In DNA, the CDR3 is TGTGCCAGCAGCTTCCGACAGGTCACAGATACGCAGTATTTT. The V call is TRBV7-2, the J call TRBJ2-3; possibly TRBD1 for D (6 bases). Germline V lookup: CDR1 SGHTA, CDR2 FQGNSA. V was clipped by 3 bases and J by 2 bases, with 9 bases between them. The CDR3 has 14 residues.

This clone was counted a single time. V is TRBV19 and J is TRBJ2-1, with 10 nucleotides matching TRBD1. The V gene end was trimmed by 5 bases and the J gene end by 7 bases; junction bases not matched to a gene: 5. The germline V gene has CDR1 LNHDA and CDR2 SQIVND (reference sequence). The CDR3 has 14 amino acids. CDR3 amino acids: CASSPGQGWNEQFF. The CDR3 DNA is TGTGCCAGTAGTCCGGGACAGGGGTGGAATGAGCAGTTCTTC. The full variable domain, its missing parts supplied by reference TRBV19 and TRBJ2-1, is DGGITQSPKYLFRKEGQNVTLSCEQNLNHDAMYWYRQDPGQGLRLIYYSQIVNDFQKGDIAEGYSVSREKKESFPLTVTSAQKNPTAFYLCASSPGQGWNEQFFGPGTRLTVL.

The chain is built from TRBV5-1 and TRBJ2-4, with 9 bases matching TRBD1. The CDR3 loop spans 17 amino acids. The V and J ends lost 0 bases and 6 bases, in that order; junction bases with no gene match: 10. The germline gives CDR1 SGHRS, CDR2 YFSETQ. This CDR3 is CASSLDLTDRGGNIQYF. Here the CDR3 DNA reads TGCGCCAGCAGCTTGGATCTTACGGACAGGGGTGGAAACATTCAGTACTTC.

This sequence joins TRBV28 and TRBJ2-5; D is possibly TRBD1 (8 bases). The germline V gene has CDR1 MDHEN and CDR2 SYDVKM. The germline V and J ends were trimmed by 3 bases and 6 bases, with 17 bases remaining between them. This CDR3 has 15 residues. CDR3 protein: CASSLGGTGGKTQYF. CDR3 coding DNA: TGTGCCAGCAGTTTGGGGGGGACAGGCGGGAAGACCCAGTACTTC.

This CDR3 is CASSPQSGGRVSYNEQFF. CDR3 sequence (DNA): TGTGCCAGCAGCCCCCAATCTGGCGGGCGGGTTTCCTACAATGAGCAGTTCTTC. The J gene is TRBJ2-1, the V gene TRBV7-3, with D possibly being TRBD2 (5 bases). V was cut by 5 bases and J by 1 base, with 21 bases left in between. The CDR3 consists of 18 residues. CDR1 SGHTA and CDR2 FQGTGA come from the germline V gene.

The V gene is TRBV2, the J gene TRBJ2-5, with 7 bases identical to TRBD2. The germline V gene has CDR1 SNHLY and CDR2 FYNNEI. The J segment lost 1 base and the V segment lost 6 bases, leaving 2 bases of the junction unmatched. The CDR3 loop spans 13 amino acids. CDR3 residues: CASRASGQETQYF. The CDR3 nucleotides are TGTGCCAGCAGAGCTAGCGGCCAAGAGACCCAGTACTTC.

The chain uses TRBV5-4 and TRBJ2-1; D is undetermined. Trimming removed 1 base from V and 0 bases from J, with 8 bases in between. The CDR3 is 15 residues long. Germline CDR1 reads SGHNT; CDR2 reads YYREEE (reference sequence). The CDR3 region is CASSLSPSSYNEQFF. The CDR3 region has the DNA TGTGCCAGCAGCTTGAGTCCGAGCTCCTACAATGAGCAGTTCTTC.

The rearrangement uses TRBV29-1 and TRBJ2-7; D might be TRBD2 (8 bases). Trimming cost V 6 bases and J 0 bases, with 15 bases left between them. The V gene's germline CDR1 is SQVTM and CDR2 ANQGSEA. The CDR3 is made up of 14 amino acids. In DNA form, the CDR3 reads TGCAGCGTGGCAGGGGGGACTAGCTCCTACGAGCAGTACTTC. This gives the protein CSVAGGTSSYEQYF.

This clone was seen a handful of times. The chain links TRBV7-2 to TRBJ2-1; the match to TRBD2 covers 10 bases. Unmatched junction bases numbered 2, after V lost 4 bases and J lost 2 bases. This CDR3 is 15 amino acids long. Germline assignment: CDR1 SGHTA and CDR2 FQGNSA. The CDR3 DNA sequence: TGTGCCAGCAGCTCAGGACTAGCGGCCTACAATGAGCAGTTCTTC. Translated: CASSSGLAAYNEQFF.

This clone appeared a single time. The rearrangement joins TRBV6-2 or TRBV6-3 to TRBJ2-7; 13 bases map to TRBD2. The CDR3 length is 16 residues. CDR1 is MNHEY, CDR2 SVGEGT, per germline. The junction had 9 bases not matched to a gene; V was cut back by 4 bases and J by 6 bases. In DNA, the CDR3 is TGTGCCAGCAGTTGGACTAGCGGGAGACCTCTCGGCGAGCAGTACTTC. This codes for CASSWTSGRPLGEQYF.

V and J are TRBV11-3 and TRBJ2-1, with D perhaps matching TRBD2 (6 bases). Germline V gives CDR1 SGHNT, CDR2 YENEEA. This CDR3 has 18 residues. Trimming took 2 bases from V and 2 from J, leaving 19 bases between them. The CDR3: CASSLIYEAGGTYNEQFF. The CDR3 DNA follows: TGTGCCAGCAGCTTAATTTATGAAGCAGGCGGGACCTACAATGAGCAGTTCTTC.